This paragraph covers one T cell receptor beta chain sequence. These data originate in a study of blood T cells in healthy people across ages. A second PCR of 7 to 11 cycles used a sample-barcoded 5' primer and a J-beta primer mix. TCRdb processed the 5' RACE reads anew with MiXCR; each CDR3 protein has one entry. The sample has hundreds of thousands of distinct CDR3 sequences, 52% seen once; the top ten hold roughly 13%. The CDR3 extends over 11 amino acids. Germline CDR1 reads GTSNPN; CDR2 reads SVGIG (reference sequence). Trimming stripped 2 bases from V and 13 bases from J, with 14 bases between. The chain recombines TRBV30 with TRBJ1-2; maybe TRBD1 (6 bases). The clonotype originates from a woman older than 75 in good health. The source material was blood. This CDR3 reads CAWSLTGRRTF. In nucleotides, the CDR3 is TGTGCCTGGAGTCTTACAGGGAGACGCACCTTC.